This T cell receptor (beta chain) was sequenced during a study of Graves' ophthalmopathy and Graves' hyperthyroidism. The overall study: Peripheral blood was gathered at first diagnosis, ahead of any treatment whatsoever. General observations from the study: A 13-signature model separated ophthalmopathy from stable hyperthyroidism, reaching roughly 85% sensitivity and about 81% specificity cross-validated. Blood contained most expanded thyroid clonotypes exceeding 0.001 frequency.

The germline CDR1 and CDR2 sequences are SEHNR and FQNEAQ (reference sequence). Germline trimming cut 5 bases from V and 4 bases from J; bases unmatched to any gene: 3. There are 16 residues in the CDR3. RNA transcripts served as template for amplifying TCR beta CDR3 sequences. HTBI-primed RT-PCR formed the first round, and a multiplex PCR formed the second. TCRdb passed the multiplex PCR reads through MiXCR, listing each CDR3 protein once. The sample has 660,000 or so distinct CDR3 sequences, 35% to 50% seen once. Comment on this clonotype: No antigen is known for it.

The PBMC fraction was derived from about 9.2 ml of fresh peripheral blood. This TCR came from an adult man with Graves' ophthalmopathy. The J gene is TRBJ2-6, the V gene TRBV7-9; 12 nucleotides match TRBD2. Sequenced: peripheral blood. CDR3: CASSAGTSGGANVLTF. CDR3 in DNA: TGTGCCAGCAGCGCCGGGACTAGCGGGGGGGCCAACGTCCTGACTTTC.